This T cell receptor beta chain is from a study of a mutant IDH1 vaccine in newly diagnosed glioma. Study-level information: A roughly 62% male, approximately 40% female split and a mean age of about 40 years characterized treated patients.

Broader study findings: The occurrence of vaccine-induced immune responses was seen in around 92% of patients.

The CDR3 sequence is 17 residues long. V lost 0 bases, J lost 4 bases, and 17 bases lay in between. Germline CDR1 MGHRA, CDR2 YSYEKL. In regard to this clone: Its antigen remains unidentified.

Here immunoSEQ multiplex PCR was the method, and the copy in TCRdb shows in-frame clones only, minus some. The table records tens of thousands of clones, 90% to 95% of them present only once. Specified time point: baseline, week 1 (first vaccination visit). Treatment: pre-vaccination baseline after standard-of-care therapy. Patients carried new grade 3 or 4 IDH1-mutant astrocytomas lacking nuclear ATRX. The chain links TRBV4-1 to TRBJ2-3; weak D call: TRBD2 (5 bases). This TCR was sampled from a man younger than 40 with glioma. The specimen comprised PBMCs, sampled from a glioma patient treated with radiotherapy, temozolomide or both. CDR3 residues: CASSQDPLPGIADTQYF. DNA of the CDR3: TGCGCCAGCAGCCAAGATCCCCTTCCGGGAATCGCAGATACGCAGTATTTT.